The T cell receptor (beta chain) under discussion was sequenced for a study of technical replicates of blood from a few donors. The data were produced by immunoSEQ multiplex PCR, yet TCRdb's version contains in-frame clones alone and is incomplete. The table lists over 70,000 clones, about 95% of them singletons. Germline V CDR1 and CDR2: PRHDT, FYEKMQ (reference sequence). Trimming removed 4 bases from V and 4 bases from J, with 10 bases in between. The CDR3 loop spans 14 amino acids. This clonotype was sampled from a human donor in good health. V and J are TRBV13 and TRBJ1-4; a possible D gene is TRBD1 (5 bases). Sequencing was done on a sample of T cells isolated from PBMCs. CDR3 nucleotide sequence: TGTGCCAGCAGCTCCCGACAGAGTAATGAAAAACTGTTTTTT. Translating gives CASSSRQSNEKLFF.